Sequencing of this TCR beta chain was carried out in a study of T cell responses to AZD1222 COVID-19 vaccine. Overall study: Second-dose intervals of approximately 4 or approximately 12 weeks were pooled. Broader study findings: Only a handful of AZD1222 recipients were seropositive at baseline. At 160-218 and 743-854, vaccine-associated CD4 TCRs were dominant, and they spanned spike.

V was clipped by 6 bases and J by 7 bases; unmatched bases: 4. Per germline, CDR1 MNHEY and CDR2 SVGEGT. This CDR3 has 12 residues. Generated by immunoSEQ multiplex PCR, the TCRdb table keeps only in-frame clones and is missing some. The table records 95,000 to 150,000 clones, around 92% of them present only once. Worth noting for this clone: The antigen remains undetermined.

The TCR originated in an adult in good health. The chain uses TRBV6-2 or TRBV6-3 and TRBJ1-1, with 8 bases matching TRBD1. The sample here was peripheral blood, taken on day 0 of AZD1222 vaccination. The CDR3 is CASSSGTGEAFF. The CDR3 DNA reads TGTGCCAGCAGCTCCGGGACAGGTGAAGCTTTCTTT.